Below are 27 T cell receptor beta chains sequenced from a single sample in a study of blood T cell repertoires in COVID-19. Clones were read by immunoSEQ multiplex PCR, and TCRdb kept only the in-frame ones, dropping some. The sample comprises 150,000 or so clones, roughly 86% of which are singletons, and 2% to 2.5% rests with the top ten. The sequenced sample was peripheral blood. The receptors were gathered from a human donor in a cohort sampled during active COVID-19.

The V call is TRBV10-3, the J call TRBJ1-2, with D hard to call. This CDR3 region has 13 residues. With 7 bases removed from V and 4 bases from J, the gap between germline ends came to 13 bases. CDR1 and CDR2 from the germline V gene are ENHRY and SYGVKD. Here the CDR3 reads CAIIAALGYGYTF. CDR3 sequence (DNA): TGTGCCATCATCGCGGCCCTTGGCTATGGCTACACCTTC.

V and J are TRBV7-3 and TRBJ2-3; D may be TRBD1 (7 bases). The CDR3 is made up of 16 amino acids. Trimming removed 5 bases at V and 5 bases at J, with 20 bases between. Germline V lookup: CDR1 SGHTA, CDR2 FQGTGA. The CDR3 DNA reads as TGTGCCAGCAGCCGCGCGCAGGGGGGCCTCAAAGATACGCAGTATTTT. The encoded protein is CASSRAQGGLKDTQYF.

The rearrangement uses TRBV29-1 and TRBJ2-3; D ambiguous. CDR3 length: 12 residues. The germline V gene has CDR1 SQVTM and CDR2 ANQGSEA. V lost 4 bases, J lost 3 bases, and 8 bases lay in between. CDR3 nucleotides: TGCAGCGTTGGCCCCACTACAGATACGCAGTATTTT. Protein sequence: CSVGPTTDTQYF.

The genes are TRBV6-2 or TRBV6-3 and TRBJ2-7; tentative D call: TRBD1 (6 bases). The V gene lost 2 bases and the J gene lost 3 bases, with 11 bases spanning the gap. This CDR3 region has 14 residues. Germline loops: CDR1 MNHEY, CDR2 SVGEGT. CDR3 protein: CASSYRQGIYEQYF. The CDR3 nucleotides are TGTGCCAGCAGTTACCGGCAGGGGATCTACGAGCAGTACTTC.

This clone has only a few counts. V usage is TRBV19 and J usage is TRBJ1-5; possibly TRBD1 for D (5 bases). This CDR3 has 14 residues. Germline CDR1 reads LNHDA; CDR2 reads SQIVND (reference sequence). Trimming removed 7 bases at V and 1 base at J, with 11 bases between. The CDR3 protein is CASIDRESNQPQHF. The CDR3 DNA reads TGTGCCAGTATTGACAGAGAGAGCAATCAGCCCCAGCATTTT.

This clone was seen just once. The chain links TRBV4-2 to TRBJ1-6, with D maybe TRBD1 (6 bases). Germline lookup yields CDR1 LGHNA and CDR2 YNFKEQ. V was cut by 0 bases and J by 9 bases, with 12 bases left in between. The CDR3 is 15 amino acids. As DNA, the CDR3 is TGTGCCAGCAGCCAAGATGAGGGGGTGGGTTCACCCCTCCACTTT. Its protein is CASSQDEGVGSPLHF.

This chain uses TRBV11-3 with TRBJ2-3; D is unresolved. The germline gives CDR1 SGHNT, CDR2 YENEEA. The CDR3 loop spans 16 amino acids. The germline V and J ends were trimmed by 1 base and 1 base, with 12 bases remaining between them. CDR3 in DNA: TGTGCCAGCAGCTTAGGGTCCCCGGTTGGCACAGATACGCAGTATTTT. Translation gives CASSLGSPVGTDTQYF. Based on the CDR3 plus reference TRBV11-3 and TRBJ2-3, the full variable domain is EAGVVQSPRYKIIEKKQPVAFWCNPISGHNTLYWYLQNLGQGPELLIRYENEEAVDDSQLPKDRFSAERLKGVDSTLKIQPAELGDSAVYLCASSLGSPVGTDTQYFGPGTRLTVL.

The V gene is TRBV4-3, the J gene TRBJ1-4, with D possibly TRBD1 on 5 matching bases. V was shortened by 4 bases and J by 2 bases, with 11 bases between the two germline ends. This CDR3 is built from 15 residues. CDR1 and CDR2 from the germline V gene are LGHNA and YSLEER. The CDR3 here is CASSPQGRTNEKLFF. Written as DNA, the CDR3 is TGCGCCAGCAGCCCCCAGGGTCGTACTAATGAAAAACTGTTTTTT.

This clone occurred a few times. CDR3 bases: TGTGCCAGCAGTTACGCGGGGGGAGAGACCCAGTACTTC. This codes for CASSYAGGETQYF. The chain is built from TRBV6-6 and TRBJ2-5; TRBD2 aligns across 8 bases. This CDR3 contains 13 residues. The junction had 0 bases not matched to a gene; V was cut back by 2 bases and J by 4 bases. The germline gives CDR1 MNHNY, CDR2 SVGAGI (reference sequence).

The V gene is TRBV28, the J gene TRBJ1-5, with D unclear. Germline CDR1 is MDHEN and CDR2 is SYDVKM. Between the trimmed V and J ends, which lost 3 bases and 0 bases, there was a span of 12 bases. The CDR3 totals 16 residues. Here the CDR3 reads CASSFRQLISNQPQHF. The CDR3 DNA reads as TGTGCCAGCAGTTTCAGGCAGCTCATTAGCAATCAGCCCCAGCATTTT.

This clone has just one count. This rearrangement joins TRBV12-3 or TRBV12-4 to TRBJ2-1; TRBD2 aligns across 12 bases. V gave up 5 bases and J gave up 12 bases; unmatched junction bases: 5. CDR3 length: 13 residues. In nucleotides, the CDR3 is TGTGCCAGCAGTCCAGGACTAGCGGGACGGCAGTTCTTC. This codes for CASSPGLAGRQFF.

The chain links TRBV9 to TRBJ2-7; D is unclear. V was cut by 0 bases and J by 1 base, with 11 bases left in between. Germline values: CDR1 SGDLS, CDR2 YYNGEE. CDR3 length equals 15 residues. The CDR3, as DNA: TGTGCCAGCAGCGTAGGAACAGCCCTTTCCTACGAGCAGTACTTC. Translating gives CASSVGTALSYEQYF.

The rearrangement links TRBV6-5 to TRBJ1-1; 8 positions match TRBD1. Germline lookup yields CDR1 MNHEY and CDR2 SVGAGI. The CDR3 loop spans 14 amino acids. V was clipped by 3 bases and J by 3 bases; unmatched bases: 3. Here the CDR3 reads CASSYQGADTEAFF. The CDR3 DNA is TGTGCCAGCAGTTATCAGGGGGCTGACACTGAAGCTTTCTTT.

The chain has TRBV11-2 and TRBJ2-1, with D possibly matching TRBD2 (5 bases). Germline-derived CDR1 and CDR2 are SGHAT and FQNNGV. Trimming shortened V by 3 bases and J by 9 bases, and 15 bases separated the two germline ends. The CDR3 loop spans 14 amino acids. The CDR3 protein is CASSFRASTSEQFF. The CDR3 DNA sequence: TGTGCCAGCAGCTTTAGGGCTAGCACTAGTGAGCAGTTCTTC.

This clone appeared a single time. The chain combines TRBV7-3 with TRBJ1-2, with D unresolved. This CDR3 has 12 amino acids. Trimming removed 2 bases at V and 7 bases at J, with 8 bases between. Per the germline V gene, CDR1 is SGHTA and CDR2 is FQGTGA. This CDR3 reads CASSLGGVGYTF. Here the CDR3 DNA reads TGTGCCAGCAGCTTAGGCGGGGTTGGCTACACCTTC.

The sample holds a few counts of this clone. This chain joins TRBV19 and TRBJ2-1; 8 nucleotides match TRBD2. The CDR3 contains 20 residues. CDR1 and CDR2 from the germline V gene are LNHDA and SQIVND (reference sequence). After removal of 0 bases from V and 7 bases from J, the junction contained 20 bases not matched to a gene. CDR3 nucleotides: TGTGCCAGTAGTATAGATGTCCCTCTTTCGGGTAGCGGGATACGGAATGAGCAGTTCTTC. This codes for CASSIDVPLSGSGIRNEQFF.

This clone showed up just once. The genes are TRBV5-4 and TRBJ2-1, with 15 bases lining up with TRBD2. The CDR3 is made up of 18 amino acids. The V gene's germline CDR1 is SGHNT and CDR2 YYREEE (reference sequence). Trimming cost V 3 bases and J 4 bases; bases outside gene matches: 8. CDR3 sequence (DNA): TGTGCCAGCAGCTCAGGGACTAGCGGGGGGAGCGTTTACAATGAGCAGTTCTTC. Translation gives CASSSGTSGGSVYNEQFF.

The rearrangement links TRBV5-6 to TRBJ2-5; 9 bases align to TRBD2. The CDR3 runs 16 residues. J was trimmed by 5 bases and V by 0 bases; bases with no gene match: 8. Germline assignment: CDR1 SGHDT and CDR2 YYEEEE. CDR3 nucleotide sequence: TGTGCCAGCAGCTTGGGGGTGCGGGGGGGCATGGAGACCCAGTACTTC. Its protein product is CASSLGVRGGMETQYF.

This chain connects TRBV7-6 to TRBJ1-1; the D gene is possibly TRBD1 (6 bases). Trimming took 5 bases from V and 2 from J, leaving 9 bases between them. CDR3 length: 13 amino acids. Germline values: CDR1 SGHVS, CDR2 FNYEAQ. CDR3 DNA: TGTGCCAGCAGCGTGGACAGCAACACTGAAGCTTTCTTT. It specifies CASSVDSNTEAFF.

J is TRBJ1-5 and V is TRBV2, with a weak D call TRBD1 (5 bases). This CDR3 has 15 amino acids. The germline V gene encodes CDR1 SNHLY and CDR2 FYNNEI. V lost 4 bases and J lost 2, with 12 bases in between. The CDR3 nucleotides are TGTGCCAGCAGTGCCGGGGGGTTCGGCAATCAGCCCCAGCATTTT. Its protein product is CASSAGGFGNQPQHF.

The CDR3 DNA reads as TGTGCCAGCTCACCACGAGACAGGGGGAGAGGCACTGAAGCTTTCTTT. This codes for CASSPRDRGRGTEAFF. The V gene is TRBV18, the J gene TRBJ1-1; TRBD1 matches at 9 bases. The CDR3 totals 16 residues. After removal of 1 base from V and 4 bases from J, the junction contained 7 bases not matched to a gene. Germline V lookup: CDR1 KGHSH, CDR2 LQKENI.

The rearrangement links TRBV6-6 to TRBJ2-3, with D possibly being TRBD1 (6 bases). Germline loops: CDR1 MNHNY, CDR2 SVGAGI (reference sequence). V lost 0 bases and J 4 bases, leaving 14 bases between the germline ends. The CDR3 loop spans 16 amino acids. The CDR3, as DNA: TGTGCCAGCAGTTACTCGACAGGCTCAAGTCCAGATACGCAGTATTTT. Amino acids: CASSYSTGSSPDTQYF.

This chain links TRBV6-5 with TRBJ1-2; tentative D call: TRBD1 (5 bases). CDR1 MNHEY and CDR2 SVGAGI come from the germline V gene. Trimming cost V 6 bases and J 2 bases, with 10 bases left between them. CDR3 size: 13 residues. CDR3 in DNA: TGTGCCAGCAGGGTAGGGGTGAACTATGGCTACACCTTC. This codes for CASRVGVNYGYTF.

The V call is TRBV10-3, the J call TRBJ2-1; possible D gene TRBD1, 6 bases. The CDR3 sequence is 12 residues long. Germline V gene data show CDR1 as ENHRY and CDR2 as SYGVKD. The V end lost 8 bases, the J end lost 5 bases, and 10 bases lay between the germline ends. CDR3 sequence (DNA): TGTGCCATCTGGTCAGGGGACAATGAGCAGTTCTTC. It translates to CAIWSGDNEQFF.

This chain connects TRBV27 to TRBJ1-1; TRBD1 agrees at 10 bases. The CDR3 runs 14 residues. Germline V gives CDR1 MNHEY, CDR2 SMNVEV (reference sequence). The V gene end was trimmed by 8 bases and the J gene end by 4 bases; junction bases not matched to a gene: 7. The CDR3 sequence is CASGPGQGLTEAFF. The DNA of the CDR3 is TGTGCCAGCGGACCGGGACAGGGGCTCACTGAAGCTTTCTTT.

The V and J genes are TRBV21-1 and TRBJ2-1; TRBD1 was called by the table and not checked on the DNA. TRBV21-1 is a pseudogene. The CDR3 contains 15 residues. CDR3 bases: TGTGCCAGCAACCCACAGGGGGCGGTTAGCGATGAGCAGTTCTTC. Protein: CASNPQGAVSDEQFF.

This chain joins TRBV9 and TRBJ1-3; 7 bases agree with TRBD1. The CDR3 has 16 amino acids. With 0 bases clipped from V and 1 base from J, the junction kept 4 bases outside the gene matches. Germline CDR1 reads SGDLS; CDR2 reads YYNGEE. The CDR3 nucleotides are TGTGCCAGCAGCGTAGGACAGGGTGGTTCTGGAAACACCATATATTTT. It codes for CASSVGQGGSGNTIYF.